This T cell receptor (delta chain) was found in a study of gamma-delta T cells after stem cell transplantation. Germline loops: CDR1 TSWWSYY, CDR2 QGS. The CDR3 has 22 amino acids. V lost 2 bases to trimming and J lost 4 bases; unmatched junction nucleotides: 22. This clone has a handful of counts. TCRdb re-analyzed the RT-PCR reads via CATT. The sample has about 7,800 delta-chain clones, about 15% seen once; the top ten hold about 5.6%. This rearrangement joins TRDV1 to TRDJ1, with 13 bases lining up with TRDD3. The source of this sequence is a human donor. It is not recorded whose cells these are; they may come from a transplant donor. The source material was gamma-delta T cells. The CDR3 loop reads CALGECLPRETYWGIRVDKLIF. The CDR3 coding sequence is TGTGCTCTTGGGGAATGCCTTCCTCGAGAAACGTACTGGGGGATACGCGTCGATAAACTCATCTTT.